This record looks at one T cell receptor (beta chain) sequence and its context. The method was immunoSEQ multiplex PCR; TCRdb's version includes in-frame clones alone and lacks a portion of them. The sample comprises 35,000 to 50,000 clones, around nine tenths of which are singletons, and more than 10% rests with the top ten. This sample was taken from a study of OX40 agonist ivuxolimab in advanced cancers. Germline lookup yields CDR1 SEHNR and CDR2 FQNEAQ (reference sequence). This CDR3 comprises 14 residues. With V trimmed by 5 bases and J by 4 bases, 7 bases remained unmatched. The sample here was CD4+ or CD8+ T cells sorted from blood, taken in a trial of the OX40 agonist ivuxolimab. The TCR originated in an adult with an advanced solid tumor such as melanoma, head and neck, liver or kidney cancer. The chain has TRBV7-9 and TRBJ2-7; 8 bases are shared with TRBD1. CDR3 nucleotides: TGTGCCAGCAGCCGGGACAGGAATGAGTACGAGCAGTACTTC. Protein: CASSRDRNEYEQYF.